Listed below are T cell receptor beta chains from one sample, sequenced in a study of neoadjuvant anti-PD-1 for oral cavity cancer. The method was immunoSEQ multiplex PCR; TCRdb's version includes in-frame clones alone and lacks a portion of them. The profile shows 72,000 or so clones, approximately 87% of them singletons. The sample here was PBMCs, taken after nivolumab (anti-PD-1) treatment. The source of these receptors is a person aged 40 to 85 with oral cavity squamous cell carcinoma. CDR3s include the opening cysteine and the closing phenylalanine or tryptophan. The order of the fields is J gene, D gene, clone size, V gene, CDR3 length, CDR3 protein, CDR3 DNA. A D gene is named only where the DNA matches it firmly. Some rows have no size entry. The others give once, few or many, or a class for an expanded clone.

j_call: TRBJ2-5
d_call: TRBD2
clone_size: .
v_call: TRBV27
cdr3_length: 13
cdr3_aa: CASSQLAGKTQYF
cdr3_nt: TGTGCCAGCAGTCAGCTAGCGGGGAAGACCCAGTACTTC

j_call: TRBJ1-3
d_call: .
clone_size: .
v_call: TRBV28
cdr3_length: 14
cdr3_aa: CASGRGWSGNTIYF
cdr3_nt: TGTGCCAGCGGTAGGGGCTGGTCTGGAAACACCATATATTTT

j_call: TRBJ2-2
d_call: .
clone_size: .
v_call: TRBV11-2
cdr3_length: 14
cdr3_aa: CASSLGLNTGELFF
cdr3_nt: TGTGCCAGCAGCCTAGGACTAAACACCGGGGAGCTGTTTTTT

j_call: TRBJ1-4
d_call: .
clone_size: .
v_call: TRBV6-5
cdr3_length: 15
cdr3_aa: CASSSPGSLDEKLFF
cdr3_nt: TGTGCCAGCAGTTCTCCAGGGTCCCTGGATGAAAAACTGTTTTTT

j_call: TRBJ1-1
d_call: TRBD1
clone_size: .
v_call: TRBV6-6
cdr3_length: 13
cdr3_aa: CAISGQLNTEAFF
cdr3_nt: TGTGCCATCTCGGGACAGTTGAACACTGAAGCTTTCTTT

j_call: TRBJ1-1
d_call: .
clone_size: .
v_call: TRBV4-1
cdr3_length: 15
cdr3_aa: CASSPRAFLSTEAFF
cdr3_nt: TGCGCCAGCAGCCCACGGGCCTTCCTGAGCACTGAAGCTTTCTTT

j_call: TRBJ1-2
d_call: TRBD1
clone_size: .
v_call: TRBV7-3
cdr3_length: 16
cdr3_aa: CASSDPRQGTDGGYTF
cdr3_nt: TGTGCCAGCAGCGACCCCCGACAGGGGACTGACGGTGGCTACACCTTC

j_call: TRBJ2-3
d_call: TRBD2
clone_size: .
v_call: TRBV10-3
cdr3_length: 14
cdr3_aa: CAIGEAGAGDTQYF
cdr3_nt: TGTGCCATCGGGGAAGCGGGAGCTGGCGATACGCAGTATTTT

j_call: TRBJ2-2
d_call: TRBD1
clone_size: once
v_call: TRBV5-1
cdr3_length: 15
cdr3_aa: CASSTDRGGTGELFF
cdr3_nt: TGCGCCAGCAGCACCGACAGGGGAGGCACCGGGGAGCTGTTTTTT

j_call: TRBJ2-7
d_call: TRBD2
clone_size: once
v_call: TRBV5-1
cdr3_length: 18
cdr3_aa: CASNPRGLVIAGAYEQYF
cdr3_nt: TGCGCCAGCAACCCCCGAGGACTAGTCATCGCCGGGGCCTACGAGCAGTACTTC

j_call: TRBJ2-7
d_call: TRBD2
clone_size: few
v_call: TRBV7-2
cdr3_length: 15
cdr3_aa: CASSPRDYISYEQYF
cdr3_nt: TGTGCCAGCAGCCCCCGGGACTATATCTCCTACGAGCAGTACTTC

j_call: TRBJ1-5
d_call: .
clone_size: .
v_call: TRBV15
cdr3_length: 15
cdr3_aa: CATSGGWVAGQPQHF
cdr3_nt: TGTGCCACCAGCGGTGGATGGGTGGCCGGTCAGCCCCAGCATTTT

j_call: TRBJ2-1
d_call: TRBD1
clone_size: .
v_call: TRBV6-1
cdr3_length: 14
cdr3_aa: CASSPGQDPHRQFF
cdr3_nt: TGTGCCAGCAGCCCTGGACAGGACCCGCACAGGCAGTTCTTC

j_call: TRBJ1-1
d_call: .
clone_size: .
v_call: TRBV19
cdr3_length: 16
cdr3_aa: CASSMQGKGFDTEAFF
cdr3_nt: TGTGCCAGTAGTATGCAGGGGAAAGGATTTGACACTGAAGCTTTCTTT

j_call: TRBJ1-2
d_call: TRBD1
clone_size: .
v_call: TRBV6-1
cdr3_length: 15
cdr3_aa: CASSEVLQGGYGYTF
cdr3_nt: TGTGCCAGCAGTGAAGTCTTGCAGGGGGGCTATGGCTACACCTTC

j_call: TRBJ2-1
d_call: TRBD2
clone_size: .
v_call: TRBV5-4
cdr3_length: 16
cdr3_aa: CASSRSGAAVYNEQFF
cdr3_nt: TGTGCCAGCAGCAGGAGCGGGGCGGCTGTTTACAATGAGCAGTTCTTC

j_call: TRBJ1-1
d_call: .
clone_size: .
v_call: TRBV7-9
cdr3_length: 13
cdr3_aa: CASSLATGTEAFF
cdr3_nt: TGTGCCAGCAGCTTAGCGACCGGCACTGAAGCTTTCTTT

j_call: TRBJ2-3
d_call: TRBD2
clone_size: few
v_call: TRBV30
cdr3_length: 17
cdr3_aa: CAAGGLAGGLGTDTQYF
cdr3_nt: TGTGCCGCGGGGGGACTAGCGGGAGGATTGGGCACAGATACGCAGTATTTT

j_call: TRBJ2-1
d_call: TRBD1
clone_size: .
v_call: TRBV7-8
cdr3_length: 14
cdr3_aa: CASSFQGARNEQFF
cdr3_nt: TGTGCCAGCAGCTTCCAGGGGGCGCGCAATGAGCAGTTCTTC

j_call: TRBJ1-1
d_call: TRBD1
clone_size: .
v_call: TRBV7-3
cdr3_length: 13
cdr3_aa: CASSLTGTGEAFF
cdr3_nt: TGTGCCAGCAGCTTAACGGGGACAGGAGAAGCTTTCTTT

j_call: TRBJ1-5
d_call: .
clone_size: .
v_call: TRBV28
cdr3_length: 13
cdr3_aa: CASSPPEFGAQHF
cdr3_nt: TGTGCCAGCAGCCCGCCGGAATTTGGGGCCCAGCATTTT

j_call: TRBJ2-7
d_call: .
clone_size: few
v_call: TRBV7-9
cdr3_length: 15
cdr3_aa: CASSPGVSPLYEQYF
cdr3_nt: TGTGCCAGCAGCCCGGGGGTATCCCCCCTCTACGAGCAGTACTTC

j_call: TRBJ2-7
d_call: TRBD1
clone_size: .
v_call: TRBV7-9
cdr3_length: 15
cdr3_aa: CASSISRGTAYEQYF
cdr3_nt: TGTGCCAGCAGCATTTCCAGGGGGACCGCCTACGAGCAGTACTTC

j_call: TRBJ2-3
d_call: TRBD2
clone_size: .
v_call: TRBV7-2
cdr3_length: 16
cdr3_aa: CASSLRLAWDTDTQYF
cdr3_nt: TGTGCCAGCAGCTTAAGACTAGCGTGGGATACAGATACGCAGTATTTT

j_call: TRBJ2-3
d_call: .
clone_size: .
v_call: TRBV28
cdr3_length: 19
cdr3_aa: CASSFEGPRGGYGTDTQYF
cdr3_nt: TGTGCCAGCAGTTTTGAGGGGCCAAGGGGGGGATATGGGACAGATACGCAGTATTTT

j_call: TRBJ2-7
d_call: .
clone_size: .
v_call: TRBV6-5
cdr3_length: 14
cdr3_aa: CASTQGGGTYEQYF
cdr3_nt: TGTGCCAGCACCCAGGGGGGGGGCACCTACGAGCAGTACTTC

j_call: TRBJ2-3
d_call: TRBD2
clone_size: .
v_call: TRBV4-1
cdr3_length: 20
cdr3_aa: CASSQESGGPRLAVLDTQYF
cdr3_nt: TGCGCCAGCAGCCAAGAGAGTGGTGGTCCGCGACTAGCAGTATTAGATACGCAGTATTTT

j_call: TRBJ1-2
d_call: .
clone_size: .
v_call: TRBV5-8
cdr3_length: 16
cdr3_aa: CATPTKKVRGNYGYTF
cdr3_nt: TGTGCCACCCCAACGAAGAAAGTAAGAGGGAACTATGGCTACACCTTC

j_call: TRBJ2-1
d_call: TRBD2
clone_size: .
v_call: TRBV7-8
cdr3_length: 17
cdr3_aa: CASSLADSAGAWNEQFF
cdr3_nt: TGTGCCAGCAGCTTAGCGGATTCAGCGGGAGCTTGGAATGAGCAGTTCTTC

j_call: TRBJ1-1
d_call: .
clone_size: .
v_call: TRBV7-8
cdr3_length: 15
cdr3_aa: CASSLQGGGLTEAFF
cdr3_nt: TGTGCCAGCAGCTTACAGGGTGGGGGTTTGACTGAAGCTTTCTTT

j_call: TRBJ1-1
d_call: TRBD1
clone_size: .
v_call: TRBV14
cdr3_length: 13
cdr3_aa: CASSRQGLTEAFF
cdr3_nt: TGTGCCAGCAGCCGACAGGGGTTGACTGAAGCTTTCTTT

j_call: TRBJ1-4
d_call: .
clone_size: .
v_call: TRBV6-5
cdr3_length: 15
cdr3_aa: CASSQTGPTNEKLFF
cdr3_nt: TGTGCCAGCAGTCAAACAGGGCCGACTAATGAAAAACTGTTTTTT

j_call: TRBJ2-7
d_call: .
clone_size: .
v_call: TRBV5-4
cdr3_length: 14
cdr3_aa: CASSSPGTTYEQYF
cdr3_nt: TGTGCCAGCAGCTCCCCCGGGACAACCTACGAGCAGTACTTC

j_call: TRBJ1-1
d_call: .
clone_size: .
v_call: TRBV5-1
cdr3_length: 16
cdr3_aa: CASSLVPGKMNTEAFF
cdr3_nt: TGCGCCAGCAGCTTGGTCCCAGGGAAGATGAACACTGAAGCTTTCTTT

j_call: TRBJ2-1
d_call: .
clone_size: .
v_call: TRBV7-8
cdr3_length: 13
cdr3_aa: CASSLFWRYEQFF
cdr3_nt: TGTGCCAGCAGCTTATTCTGGCGATACGAGCAGTTCTTC

j_call: TRBJ2-5
d_call: TRBD2
clone_size: few
v_call: TRBV9
cdr3_length: 13
cdr3_aa: CASSVGGMETQYF
cdr3_nt: TGTGCCAGCAGCGTCGGGGGGATGGAGACCCAGTACTTC

j_call: TRBJ2-5
d_call: .
clone_size: .
v_call: TRBV7-6
cdr3_length: 16
cdr3_aa: CASSLAPITYQETQYF
cdr3_nt: TGTGCCAGCAGCTTAGCGCCTATTACGTACCAAGAGACCCAGTACTTC

j_call: TRBJ1-1
d_call: .
clone_size: .
v_call: TRBV11-2
cdr3_length: 17
cdr3_aa: CASSYSSFELMYTEAFF
cdr3_nt: TGTGCCAGCAGCTATAGCTCATTTGAACTTATGTACACTGAAGCTTTCTTT

j_call: TRBJ1-6
d_call: .
clone_size: .
v_call: TRBV6-5
cdr3_length: 15
cdr3_aa: CASSYSSSYNSPLHF
cdr3_nt: TGTGCCAGCAGTTACTCGAGCTCCTATAATTCACCCCTCCACTTT

j_call: TRBJ1-5
d_call: .
clone_size: .
v_call: TRBV28
cdr3_length: 16
cdr3_aa: CASTDGGRVSNQPQHF
cdr3_nt: TGTGCCAGCACCGATGGGGGGCGTGTTAGCAATCAGCCCCAGCATTTT

j_call: TRBJ1-2
d_call: .
clone_size: .
v_call: TRBV11-2
cdr3_length: 14
cdr3_aa: CASSLGQVNYGYTF
cdr3_nt: TGTGCCAGCAGCTTAGGACAGGTTAACTATGGCTACACCTTC

j_call: TRBJ1-5
d_call: TRBD1
clone_size: .
v_call: TRBV4-1
cdr3_length: 19
cdr3_aa: CASSFKTGGTAIWDQPQHF
cdr3_nt: TGCGCCAGCAGCTTCAAGACCGGCGGGACAGCGATCTGGGATCAGCCCCAGCATTTT

j_call: TRBJ1-1
d_call: .
clone_size: .
v_call: TRBV9
cdr3_length: 15
cdr3_aa: CASSPSLGHYTEAFF
cdr3_nt: TGTGCCAGCAGCCCTAGCTTGGGACACTACACTGAAGCTTTCTTT

j_call: TRBJ2-1
d_call: .
clone_size: .
v_call: TRBV7-7
cdr3_length: 13
cdr3_aa: CASSLDGHNEQFF
cdr3_nt: TGTGCTAGCAGCTTAGACGGGCACAATGAGCAGTTCTTC

j_call: TRBJ2-3
d_call: TRBD2
clone_size: .
v_call: TRBV6-6
cdr3_length: 16
cdr3_aa: CASSYLAGGYTDTQYF
cdr3_nt: TGTGCCAGCAGTTACCTTGCGGGGGGTTACACAGATACGCAGTATTTT

j_call: TRBJ2-5
d_call: .
clone_size: .
v_call: TRBV7-3
cdr3_length: 14
cdr3_aa: CASSLTGIRETQYF
cdr3_nt: TGTGCCAGCAGCTTAACGGGTATTAGGGAGACCCAGTACTTC

j_call: TRBJ1-6
d_call: .
clone_size: once
v_call: TRBV7-3
cdr3_length: 15
cdr3_aa: CASSPTGRVNSPLHF
cdr3_nt: TGTGCCAGCAGCCCTACCGGGAGGGTAAATTCACCCCTCCACTTT

j_call: TRBJ2-5
d_call: TRBD2
clone_size: .
v_call: TRBV6-1
cdr3_length: 16
cdr3_aa: CASSGATSGALRTQYF
cdr3_nt: TGTGCCAGCAGTGGAGCGACTAGCGGGGCGCTAAGGACCCAGTACTTC

j_call: TRBJ1-5
d_call: TRBD1
clone_size: once
v_call: TRBV6-1
cdr3_length: 15
cdr3_aa: CASNLGQGYDQPQHF
cdr3_nt: TGTGCCAGCAACCTAGGACAGGGCTACGATCAGCCCCAGCATTTT

j_call: TRBJ1-1
d_call: TRBD1
clone_size: .
v_call: TRBV19
cdr3_length: 15
cdr3_aa: CASSRQGGMNTEAFF
cdr3_nt: TGTGCCAGTAGTAGACAGGGGGGGATGAACACTGAAGCTTTCTTT

j_call: TRBJ2-1
d_call: TRBD1
clone_size: once
v_call: TRBV15
cdr3_length: 13
cdr3_aa: CATSRDRDYEQFF
cdr3_nt: TGTGCCACCAGCCGGGACAGGGACTATGAGCAGTTCTTC

j_call: TRBJ1-2
d_call: .
clone_size: .
v_call: TRBV7-8
cdr3_length: 17
cdr3_aa: CASSPRTSRHGGYGYTF
cdr3_nt: TGTGCCAGCAGCCCCCGGACATCCCGTCATGGGGGCTATGGCTACACCTTC

j_call: TRBJ1-6
d_call: .
clone_size: .
v_call: TRBV10-3
cdr3_length: 13
cdr3_aa: CAIKGGDNSPLHF
cdr3_nt: TGTGCCATCAAAGGGGGGGACAATTCACCCCTCCACTTT

j_call: TRBJ2-7
d_call: .
clone_size: .
v_call: TRBV28
cdr3_length: 16
cdr3_aa: CASSLWQFLDSNEQYF
cdr3_nt: TGTGCCAGCAGTTTATGGCAATTTTTGGACAGCAACGAGCAGTACTTC

j_call: TRBJ1-2
d_call: .
clone_size: .
v_call: TRBV7-8
cdr3_length: 18
cdr3_aa: CASSSAPGLTSNLYGYTF
cdr3_nt: TGTGCCAGCAGCTCCGCTCCGGGGCTAACCTCGAACCTCTATGGCTACACCTTC